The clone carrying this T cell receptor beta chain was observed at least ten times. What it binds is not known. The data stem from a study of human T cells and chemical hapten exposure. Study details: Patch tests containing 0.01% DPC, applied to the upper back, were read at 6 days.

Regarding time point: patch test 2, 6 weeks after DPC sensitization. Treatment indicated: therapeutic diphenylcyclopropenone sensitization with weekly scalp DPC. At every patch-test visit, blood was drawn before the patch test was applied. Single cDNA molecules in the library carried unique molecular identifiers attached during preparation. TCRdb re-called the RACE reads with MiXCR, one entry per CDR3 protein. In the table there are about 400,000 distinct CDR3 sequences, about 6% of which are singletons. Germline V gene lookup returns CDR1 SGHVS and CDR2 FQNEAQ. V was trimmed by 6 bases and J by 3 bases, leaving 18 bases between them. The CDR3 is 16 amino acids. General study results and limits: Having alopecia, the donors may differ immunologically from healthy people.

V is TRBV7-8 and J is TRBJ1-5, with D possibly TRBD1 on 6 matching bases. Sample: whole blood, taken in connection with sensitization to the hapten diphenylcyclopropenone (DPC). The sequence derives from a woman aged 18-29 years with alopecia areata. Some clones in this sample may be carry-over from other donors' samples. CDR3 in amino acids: CASRRWVGGPNQPQHF. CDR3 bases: TGTGCCAGCAGACGTTGGGTCGGGGGGCCCAATCAGCCCCAGCATTTT. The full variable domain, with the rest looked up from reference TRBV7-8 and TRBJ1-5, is GAGVSQSPRYKVAKRGQDVALRCDPISGHVSLFWYQQALGQGPEFLTYFQNEAQLDKSGLPSDRFFAERPEGSVSTLKIQRTQQEDSAVYLCASRRWVGGPNQPQHFGDGTRLSIL.